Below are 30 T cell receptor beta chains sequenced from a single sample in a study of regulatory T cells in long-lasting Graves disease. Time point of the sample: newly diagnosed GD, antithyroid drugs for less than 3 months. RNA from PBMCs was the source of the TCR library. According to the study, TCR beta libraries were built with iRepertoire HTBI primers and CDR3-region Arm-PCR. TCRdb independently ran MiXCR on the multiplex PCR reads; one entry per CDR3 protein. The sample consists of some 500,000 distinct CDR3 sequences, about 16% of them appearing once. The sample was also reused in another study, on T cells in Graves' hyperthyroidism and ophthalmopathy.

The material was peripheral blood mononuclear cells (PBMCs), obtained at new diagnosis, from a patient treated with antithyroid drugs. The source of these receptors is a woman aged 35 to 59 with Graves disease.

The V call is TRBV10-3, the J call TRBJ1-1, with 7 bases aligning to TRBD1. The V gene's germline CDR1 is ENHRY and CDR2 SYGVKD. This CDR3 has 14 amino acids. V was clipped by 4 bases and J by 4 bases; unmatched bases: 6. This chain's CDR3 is CAISATRGSTEAFF. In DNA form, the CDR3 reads TGTGCCATCAGTGCTACCAGGGGGTCCACTGAAGCTTTCTTT.

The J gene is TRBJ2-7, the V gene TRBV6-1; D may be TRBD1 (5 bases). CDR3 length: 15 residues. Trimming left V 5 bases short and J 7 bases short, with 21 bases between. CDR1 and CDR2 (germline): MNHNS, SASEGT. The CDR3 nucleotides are TGTGCCAGCAGTATGACAGTGTTAACAGACAAAGAGCAGTACTTC. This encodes CASSMTVLTDKEQYF.

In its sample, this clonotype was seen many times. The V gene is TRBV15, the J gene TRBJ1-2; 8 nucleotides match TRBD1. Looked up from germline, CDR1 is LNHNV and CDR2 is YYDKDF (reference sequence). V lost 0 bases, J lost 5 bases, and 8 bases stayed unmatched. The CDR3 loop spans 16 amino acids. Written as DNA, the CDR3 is TGTGCCACCAGCAGAGACGACAGGGGTGGACCATATGGCTACACCTTC. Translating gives CATSRDDRGGPYGYTF.

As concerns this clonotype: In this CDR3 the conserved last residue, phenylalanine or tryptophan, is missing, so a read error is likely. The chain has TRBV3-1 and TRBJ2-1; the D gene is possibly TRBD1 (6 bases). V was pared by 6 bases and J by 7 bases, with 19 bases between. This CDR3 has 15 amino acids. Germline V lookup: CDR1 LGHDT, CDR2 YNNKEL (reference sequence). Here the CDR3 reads CASSRLGQGRNEQFL. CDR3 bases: TGTGCCAGCAGTCGACTGGGACAAGGGCGGAATGAGCAGTTCCTC.

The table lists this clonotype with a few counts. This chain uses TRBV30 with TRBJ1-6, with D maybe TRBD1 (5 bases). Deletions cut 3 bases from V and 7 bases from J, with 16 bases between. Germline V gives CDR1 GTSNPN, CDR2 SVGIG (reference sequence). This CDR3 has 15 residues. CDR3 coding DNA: TGTGCCTGGAGCCGAATAACAGGTTTAAATTCACCCCTCCACTTT. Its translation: CAWSRITGLNSPLHF.

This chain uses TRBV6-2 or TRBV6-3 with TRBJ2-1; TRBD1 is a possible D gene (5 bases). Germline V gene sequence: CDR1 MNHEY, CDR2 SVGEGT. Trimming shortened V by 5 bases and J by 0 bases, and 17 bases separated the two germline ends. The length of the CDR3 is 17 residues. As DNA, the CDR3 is TGTGCCAGCAGTGACAGAACAGGTCCTATCTCCTACAATGAGCAGTTCTTC. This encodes CASSDRTGPISYNEQFF.

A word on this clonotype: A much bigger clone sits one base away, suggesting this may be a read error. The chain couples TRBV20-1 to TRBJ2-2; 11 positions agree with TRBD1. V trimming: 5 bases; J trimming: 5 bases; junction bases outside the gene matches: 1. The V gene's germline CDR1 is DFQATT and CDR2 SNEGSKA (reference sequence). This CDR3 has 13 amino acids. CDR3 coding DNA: TGCAGTGCTTGGGACAGGGGGACCGGGGAGCTGTTTTTT. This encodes CSAWDRGTGELFF.

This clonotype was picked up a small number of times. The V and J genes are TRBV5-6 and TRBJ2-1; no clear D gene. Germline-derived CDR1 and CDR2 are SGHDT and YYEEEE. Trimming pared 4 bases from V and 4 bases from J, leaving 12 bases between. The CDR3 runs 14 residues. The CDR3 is CASSPTRIYNEQFF. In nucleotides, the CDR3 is TGTGCCAGCAGCCCGACTCGGATTTACAATGAGCAGTTCTTC. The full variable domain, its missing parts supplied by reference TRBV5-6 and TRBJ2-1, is DAGVTQSPTHLIKTRGQQVTLRCSPKSGHDTVSWYQQALGQGPQFIFQYYEEEERQRGNFPDRFSGHQFPNYSSELNVNALLLGDSALYLCASSPTRIYNEQFFGPGTRLTVL.

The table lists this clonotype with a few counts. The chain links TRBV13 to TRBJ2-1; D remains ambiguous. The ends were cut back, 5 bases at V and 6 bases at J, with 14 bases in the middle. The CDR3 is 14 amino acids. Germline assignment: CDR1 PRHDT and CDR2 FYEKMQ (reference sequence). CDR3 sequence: CASSTAPPLNEQFF. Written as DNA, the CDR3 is TGTGCCAGCAGCACCGCGCCGCCTCTCAATGAGCAGTTCTTC.

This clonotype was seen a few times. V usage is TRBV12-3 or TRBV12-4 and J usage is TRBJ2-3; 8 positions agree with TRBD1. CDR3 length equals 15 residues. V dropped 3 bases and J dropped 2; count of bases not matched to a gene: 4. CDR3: CASSFGQGATDTQYF. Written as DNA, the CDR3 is TGTGCCAGCAGTTTCGGTCAGGGGGCCACAGATACGCAGTATTTT.

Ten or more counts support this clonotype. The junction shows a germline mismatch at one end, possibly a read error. In DNA form, the CDR3 reads TGTGCCAGCAGCTTAGCAGGGGCCCCCTACGAGCAGTACTTC. This translates into CASSLAGAPYEQYF. The chain combines TRBV5-1 with TRBJ2-7; D might be TRBD1 (6 bases). This CDR3 contains 14 residues. Germline V gene lookup returns CDR1 SGHRS and CDR2 YFSETQ.

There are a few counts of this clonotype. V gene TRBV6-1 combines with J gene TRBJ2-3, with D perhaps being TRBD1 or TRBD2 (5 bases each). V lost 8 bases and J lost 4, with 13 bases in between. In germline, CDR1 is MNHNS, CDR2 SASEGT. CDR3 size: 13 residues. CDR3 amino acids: CASGRGTPDTQYF. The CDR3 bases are TGTGCCAGCGGGCGTGGGACGCCAGATACGCAGTATTTT.

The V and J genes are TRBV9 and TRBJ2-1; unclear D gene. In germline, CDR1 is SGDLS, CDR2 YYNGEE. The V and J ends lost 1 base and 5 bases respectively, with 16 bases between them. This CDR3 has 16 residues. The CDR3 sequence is CASSVLPARINNEQFF. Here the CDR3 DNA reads TGTGCCAGCAGCGTACTTCCAGCACGAATTAACAATGAGCAGTTCTTC.

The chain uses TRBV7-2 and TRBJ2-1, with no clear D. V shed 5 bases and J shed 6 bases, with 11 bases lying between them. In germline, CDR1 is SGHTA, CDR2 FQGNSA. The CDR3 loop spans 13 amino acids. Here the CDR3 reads CASSRSLSNEQFF. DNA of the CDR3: TGTGCCAGCAGCAGGAGCCTCTCCAATGAGCAGTTCTTC. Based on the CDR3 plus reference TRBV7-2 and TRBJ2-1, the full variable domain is GAGVSQSPSNKVTEKGKDVELRCDPISGHTALYWYRQSLGQGLEFLIYFQGNSAPDKSGLPSDRFSAERTGGSVSTLTIQRTQQEDSAVYLCASSRSLSNEQFFGPGTRLTVL.

The CDR3 DNA follows: TGCGCCAGCAGCCAAGTCCCCAGAAAAATGAACACTGAAGCTTTCTTT. Translating gives CASSQVPRKMNTEAFF. The chain recombines TRBV4-1 with TRBJ1-1; the D is unclear. The CDR3 totals 16 residues. The V gene's germline CDR1 is MGHRA and CDR2 YSYEKL. The V end was cut by 1 base, the J end by 0 bases, with 12 bases between.

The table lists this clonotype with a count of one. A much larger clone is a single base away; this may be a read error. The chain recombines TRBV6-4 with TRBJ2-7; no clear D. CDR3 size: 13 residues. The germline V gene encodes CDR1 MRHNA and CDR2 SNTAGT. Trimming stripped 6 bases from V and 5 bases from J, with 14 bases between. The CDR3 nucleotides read TGTGCCAGCAGGGTACAGTCAGGCCACGAGCAGTACTTC. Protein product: CASRVQSGHEQYF.

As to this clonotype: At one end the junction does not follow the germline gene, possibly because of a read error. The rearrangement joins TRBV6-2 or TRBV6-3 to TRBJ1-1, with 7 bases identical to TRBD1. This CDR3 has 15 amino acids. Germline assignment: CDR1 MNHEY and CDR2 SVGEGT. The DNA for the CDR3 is TGTGCCAGCAGTTACGGTCAGACAGGGAACCCTGAAGCTTTCTTT. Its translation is CASSYGQTGNPEAFF.

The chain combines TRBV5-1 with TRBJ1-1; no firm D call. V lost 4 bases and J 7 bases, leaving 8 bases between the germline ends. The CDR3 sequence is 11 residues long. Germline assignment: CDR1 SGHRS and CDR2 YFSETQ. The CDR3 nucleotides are TGCGCCAGCAGCAGAGGAAGTGAAGCTTTCTTT. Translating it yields CASSRGSEAFF. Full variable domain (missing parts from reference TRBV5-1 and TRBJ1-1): KAGVTQTPRYLIKTRGQQVTLSCSPISGHRSVSWYQQTPGQGLQFLFEYFSETQRNKGNFPGRFSGRQFSNSRSEMNVSTLELGDSALYLCASSRGSEAFFGQGTRLTVV.

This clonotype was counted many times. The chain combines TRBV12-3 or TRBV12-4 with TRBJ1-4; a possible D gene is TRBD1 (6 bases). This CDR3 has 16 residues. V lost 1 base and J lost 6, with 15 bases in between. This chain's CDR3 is CASSLVRGAGDEKLFF. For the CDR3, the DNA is TGTGCCAGCAGTTTAGTTCGGGGGGCTGGGGATGAAAAACTGTTTTTT.

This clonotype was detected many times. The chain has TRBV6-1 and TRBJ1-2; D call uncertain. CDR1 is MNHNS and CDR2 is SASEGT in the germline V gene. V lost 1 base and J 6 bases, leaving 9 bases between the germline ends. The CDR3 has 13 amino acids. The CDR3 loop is CASSEDRRDGYTF. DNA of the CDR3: TGTGCCAGCAGTGAAGATAGGAGGGATGGCTACACCTTC.

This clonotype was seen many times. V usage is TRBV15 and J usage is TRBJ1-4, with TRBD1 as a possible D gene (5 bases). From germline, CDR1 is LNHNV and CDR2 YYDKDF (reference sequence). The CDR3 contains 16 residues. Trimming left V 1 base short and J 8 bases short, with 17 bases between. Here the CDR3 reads CATSRATGELGEKLFF. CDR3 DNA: TGTGCCACCAGCAGAGCCACGGGGGAATTGGGGGAAAAACTGTTTTTT.

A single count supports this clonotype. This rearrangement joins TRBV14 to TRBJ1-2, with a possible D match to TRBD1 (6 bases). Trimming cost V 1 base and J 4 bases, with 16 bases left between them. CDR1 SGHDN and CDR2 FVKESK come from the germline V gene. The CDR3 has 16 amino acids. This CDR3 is CASSQGTGTTVYGYTF. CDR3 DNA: TGTGCCAGCAGCCAAGGAACGGGGACAACGGTCTATGGCTACACCTTC.

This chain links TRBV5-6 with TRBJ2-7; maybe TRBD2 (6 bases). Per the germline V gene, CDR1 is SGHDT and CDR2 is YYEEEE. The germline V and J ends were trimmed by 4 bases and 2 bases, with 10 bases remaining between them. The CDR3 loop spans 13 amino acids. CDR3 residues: CASSRRETYEQYF. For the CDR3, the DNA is TGTGCCAGCAGCAGACGGGAGACCTACGAGCAGTACTTC.

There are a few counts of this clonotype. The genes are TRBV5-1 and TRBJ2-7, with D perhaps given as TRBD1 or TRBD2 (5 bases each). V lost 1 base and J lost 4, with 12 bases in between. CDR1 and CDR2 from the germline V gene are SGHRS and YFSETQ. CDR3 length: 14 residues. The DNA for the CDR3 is TGCGCCAGCAGCTTGCCCGGGACCGGTTACGAGCAGTACTTC. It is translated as CASSLPGTGYEQYF.

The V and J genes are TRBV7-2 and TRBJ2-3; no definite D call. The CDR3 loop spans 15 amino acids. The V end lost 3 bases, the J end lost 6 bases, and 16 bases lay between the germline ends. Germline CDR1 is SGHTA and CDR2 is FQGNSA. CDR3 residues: CASSFLGGAGDTQYF. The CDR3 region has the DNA TGTGCCAGCAGCTTCTTGGGTGGCGCCGGGGATACGCAGTATTTT.

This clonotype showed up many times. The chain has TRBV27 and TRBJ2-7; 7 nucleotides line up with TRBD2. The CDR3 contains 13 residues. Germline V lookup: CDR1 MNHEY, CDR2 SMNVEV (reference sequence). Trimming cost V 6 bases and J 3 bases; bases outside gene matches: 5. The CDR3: CASRGAGLYEQYF. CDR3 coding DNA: TGTGCCAGCAGGGGAGCGGGGCTCTACGAGCAGTACTTC.

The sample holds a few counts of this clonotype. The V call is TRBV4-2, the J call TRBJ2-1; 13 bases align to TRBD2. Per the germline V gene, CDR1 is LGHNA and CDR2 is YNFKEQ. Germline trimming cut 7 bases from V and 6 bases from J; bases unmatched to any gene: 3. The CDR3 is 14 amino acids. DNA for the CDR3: TGTGCCAGCAAACTAGCGGGGGGGCCCAATGAGCAGTTCTTC. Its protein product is CASKLAGGPNEQFF.

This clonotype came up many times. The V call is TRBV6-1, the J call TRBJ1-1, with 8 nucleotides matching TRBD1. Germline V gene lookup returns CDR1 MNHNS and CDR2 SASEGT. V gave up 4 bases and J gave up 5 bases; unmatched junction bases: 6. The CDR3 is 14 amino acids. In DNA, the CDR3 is TGTGCCAGCAGTGCCCGGACAGGGAATACTGAAGCTTTCTTT. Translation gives CASSARTGNTEAFF.

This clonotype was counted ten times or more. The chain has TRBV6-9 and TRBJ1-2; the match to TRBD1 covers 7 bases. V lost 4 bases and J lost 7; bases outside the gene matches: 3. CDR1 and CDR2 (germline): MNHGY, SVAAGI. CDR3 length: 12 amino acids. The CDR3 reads CASSLTGVGYTF. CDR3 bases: TGTGCCAGCAGTTTAACAGGGGTTGGCTACACCTTC.

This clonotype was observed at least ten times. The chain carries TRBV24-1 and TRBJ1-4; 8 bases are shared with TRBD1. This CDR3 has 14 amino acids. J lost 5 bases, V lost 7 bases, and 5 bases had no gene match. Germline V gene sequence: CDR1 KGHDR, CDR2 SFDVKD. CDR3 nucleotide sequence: TGTGCCACCAGGGGGGGACAGGAAAATGAAAAACTGTTTTTT. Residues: CATRGGQENEKLFF.